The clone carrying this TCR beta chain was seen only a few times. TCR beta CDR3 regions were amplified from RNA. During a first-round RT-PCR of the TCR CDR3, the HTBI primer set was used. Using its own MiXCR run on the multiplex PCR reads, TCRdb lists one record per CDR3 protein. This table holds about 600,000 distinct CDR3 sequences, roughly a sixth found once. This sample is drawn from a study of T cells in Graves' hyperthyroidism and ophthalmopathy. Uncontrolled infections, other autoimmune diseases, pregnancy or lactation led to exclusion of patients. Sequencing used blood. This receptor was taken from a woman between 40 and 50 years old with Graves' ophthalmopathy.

The CDR3 DNA is TGTGCCAGCGGACGAGGGACAGGGGGTATAGGGGAGCTGTTTTTT. Residues: CASGRGTGGIGELFF. The gene calls are TRBV6-1 and TRBJ2-2; 11 bases map to TRBD1. Trimming removed 8 bases from V and 8 bases from J; junction bases left unmatched: 10. CDR1 and CDR2 from the germline V gene are MNHNS and SASEGT. The CDR3 has 15 residues.